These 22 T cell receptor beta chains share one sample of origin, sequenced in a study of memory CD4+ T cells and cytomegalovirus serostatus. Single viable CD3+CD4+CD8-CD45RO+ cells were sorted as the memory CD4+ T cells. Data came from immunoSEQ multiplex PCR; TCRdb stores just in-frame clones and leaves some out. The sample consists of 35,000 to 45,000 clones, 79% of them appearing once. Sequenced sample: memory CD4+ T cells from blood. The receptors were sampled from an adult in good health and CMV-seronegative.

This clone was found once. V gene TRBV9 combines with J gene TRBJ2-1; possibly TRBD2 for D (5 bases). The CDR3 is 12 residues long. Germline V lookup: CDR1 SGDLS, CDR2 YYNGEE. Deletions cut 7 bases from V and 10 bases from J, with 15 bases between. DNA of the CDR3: TGTGCCAGCGGCCTTTTAGGAGGAGAGCAGTTCTTC. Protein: CASGLLGGEQFF.

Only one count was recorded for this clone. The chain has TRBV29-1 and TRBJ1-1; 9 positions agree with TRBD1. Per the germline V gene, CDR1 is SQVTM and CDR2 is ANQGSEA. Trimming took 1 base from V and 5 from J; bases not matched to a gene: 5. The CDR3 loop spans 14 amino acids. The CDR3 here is CSVEGGGTGTEAFF. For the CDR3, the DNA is TGCAGCGTTGAAGGGGGGGGGACAGGGACTGAAGCTTTCTTT.

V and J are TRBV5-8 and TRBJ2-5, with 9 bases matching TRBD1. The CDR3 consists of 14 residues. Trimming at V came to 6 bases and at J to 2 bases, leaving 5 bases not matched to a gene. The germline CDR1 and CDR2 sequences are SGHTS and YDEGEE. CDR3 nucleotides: TGTGCCAGCACCCAGGGACAGGGACAAGAGACCCAGTACTTC. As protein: CASTQGQGQETQYF. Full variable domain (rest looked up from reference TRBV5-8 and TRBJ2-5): EAGVTQSPTHLIKTRGQQATLRCSPISGHTSVYWYQQALGLGLQFLLWYDEGEERNRGNFPPRFSGRQFPNYSSELNVNALELEDSALYLCASTQGQGQETQYFGPGTRLLVL.

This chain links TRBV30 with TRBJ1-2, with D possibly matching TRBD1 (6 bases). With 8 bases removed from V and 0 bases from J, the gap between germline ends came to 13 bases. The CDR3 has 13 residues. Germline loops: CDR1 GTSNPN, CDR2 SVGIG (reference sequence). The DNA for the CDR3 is TGTGCCGAAAGGACAGCGCCTAACTATGGCTACACCTTC. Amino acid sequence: CAERTAPNYGYTF.

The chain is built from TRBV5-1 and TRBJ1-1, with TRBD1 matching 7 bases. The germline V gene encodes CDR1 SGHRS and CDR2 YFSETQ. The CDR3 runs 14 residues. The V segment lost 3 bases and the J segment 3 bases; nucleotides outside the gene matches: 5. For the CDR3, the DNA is TGCGCCAGCAGCTCAGAGGGGGCCCACACTGAAGCTTTCTTT. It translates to CASSSEGAHTEAFF.

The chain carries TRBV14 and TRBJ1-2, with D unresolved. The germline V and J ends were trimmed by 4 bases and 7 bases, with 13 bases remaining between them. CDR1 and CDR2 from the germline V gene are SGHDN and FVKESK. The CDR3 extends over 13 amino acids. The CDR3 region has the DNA TGTGCCAGCAGCCCTACGGGGATTGGTGGCTACACCTTC. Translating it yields CASSPTGIGGYTF.

As DNA, the CDR3 is TGTGCCAGCAGCTTGACCGGGACAGGGAATCAGCCCCAGCATTTT. Amino acids: CASSLTGTGNQPQHF. The chain is built from TRBV5-5 and TRBJ1-5, with 9 bases lining up with TRBD1. The CDR3 extends over 15 amino acids. From germline, CDR1 is SGHKS and CDR2 YYEKEE (reference sequence). After removal of 1 base from V and 4 bases from J, the junction contained 3 bases not matched to a gene.

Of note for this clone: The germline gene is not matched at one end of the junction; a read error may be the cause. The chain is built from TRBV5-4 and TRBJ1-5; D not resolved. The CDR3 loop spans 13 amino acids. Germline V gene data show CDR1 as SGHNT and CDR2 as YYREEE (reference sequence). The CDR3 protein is CASSQDRSQPQHF. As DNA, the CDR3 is TGCGCCAGCAGCCAAGATCGCAGTCAGCCCCAGCATTTT.

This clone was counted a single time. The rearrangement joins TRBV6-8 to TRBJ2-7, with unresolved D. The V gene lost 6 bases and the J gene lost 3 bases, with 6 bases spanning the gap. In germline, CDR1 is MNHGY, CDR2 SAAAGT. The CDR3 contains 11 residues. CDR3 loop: CASSLFYEQYF. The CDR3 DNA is TGTGCCAGCAGCCTTTTCTACGAGCAGTACTTC.

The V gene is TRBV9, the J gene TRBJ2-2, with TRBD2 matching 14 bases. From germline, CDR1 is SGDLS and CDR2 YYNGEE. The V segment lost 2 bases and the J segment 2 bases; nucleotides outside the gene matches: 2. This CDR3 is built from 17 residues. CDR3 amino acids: CASSVGLAGGNTGELFF. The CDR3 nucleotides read TGTGCCAGCAGCGTTGGACTAGCGGGAGGTAACACCGGGGAGCTGTTTTTT.

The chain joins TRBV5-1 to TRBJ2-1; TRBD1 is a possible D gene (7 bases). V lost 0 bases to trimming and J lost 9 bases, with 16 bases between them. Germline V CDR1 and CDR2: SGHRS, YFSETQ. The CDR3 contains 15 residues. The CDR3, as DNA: TGCGCCAGCAGCTTGGGACAGGGCTCTAGCGTTGAGCAGTTCTTC. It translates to CASSLGQGSSVEQFF.

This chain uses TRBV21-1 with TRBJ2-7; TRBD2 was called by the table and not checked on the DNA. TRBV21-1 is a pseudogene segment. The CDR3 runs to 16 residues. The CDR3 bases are TGTGCCAGCAGCTTCAGACTAGCGGGAGTCTCCTACGAGCAGTACTTC. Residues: CASSFRLAGVSYEQYF.

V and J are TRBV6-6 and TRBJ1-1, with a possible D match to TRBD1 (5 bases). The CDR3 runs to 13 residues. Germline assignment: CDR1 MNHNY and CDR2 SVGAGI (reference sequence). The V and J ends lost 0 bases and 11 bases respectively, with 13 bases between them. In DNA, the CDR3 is TGTGCCAGCAGTTACTCGATGGGCAGGGATGCTTTCTTT. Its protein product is CASSYSMGRDAFF.

CDR3 coding DNA: TGTGCCAGCAGTGCCCTTGTGGGAGGGCCCTACGAGCAGTACTTC. It encodes CASSALVGGPYEQYF. The J gene is TRBJ2-7, the V gene TRBV6-1; TRBD2 matches 7 bases. CDR1 is MNHNS and CDR2 is SASEGT in the germline V gene. The junction had 8 bases not matched to a gene; V was cut back by 4 bases and J by 2 bases. The CDR3 loop spans 15 amino acids.

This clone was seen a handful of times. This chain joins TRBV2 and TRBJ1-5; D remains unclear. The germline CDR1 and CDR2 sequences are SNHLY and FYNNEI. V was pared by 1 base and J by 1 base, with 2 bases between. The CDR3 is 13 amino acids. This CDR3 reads CASSEGSNQPQHF. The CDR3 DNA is TGTGCCAGCAGTGAAGGGAGCAATCAGCCCCAGCATTTT.

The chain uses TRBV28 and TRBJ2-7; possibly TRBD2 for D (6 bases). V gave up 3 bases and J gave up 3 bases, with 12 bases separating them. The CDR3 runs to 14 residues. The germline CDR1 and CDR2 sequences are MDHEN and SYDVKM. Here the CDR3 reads CASSFLGGNYEQYF. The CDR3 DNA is TGTGCCAGCAGTTTCCTAGGAGGGAACTACGAGCAGTACTTC.

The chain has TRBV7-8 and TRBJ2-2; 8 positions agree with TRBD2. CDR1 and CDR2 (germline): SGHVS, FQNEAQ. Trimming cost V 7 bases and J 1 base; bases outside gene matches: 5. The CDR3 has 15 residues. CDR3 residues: CASIPREGNTGELFF. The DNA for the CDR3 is TGTGCCAGCATCCCCCGGGAGGGGAACACCGGGGAGCTGTTTTTT. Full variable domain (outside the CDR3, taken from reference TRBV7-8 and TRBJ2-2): GAGVSQSPRYKVAKRGQDVALRCDPISGHVSLFWYQQALGQGPEFLTYFQNEAQLDKSGLPSDRFFAERPEGSVSTLKIQRTQQEDSAVYLCASIPREGNTGELFFGEGSRLTVL.

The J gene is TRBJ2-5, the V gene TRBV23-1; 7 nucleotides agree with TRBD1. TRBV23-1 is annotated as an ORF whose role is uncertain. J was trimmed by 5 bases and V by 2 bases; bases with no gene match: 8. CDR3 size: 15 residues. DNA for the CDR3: TGCGCCAGCAGTCAAGGATCAGGGGGTCGGGAGACCCAGTACTTC. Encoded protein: CASSQGSGGRETQYF.

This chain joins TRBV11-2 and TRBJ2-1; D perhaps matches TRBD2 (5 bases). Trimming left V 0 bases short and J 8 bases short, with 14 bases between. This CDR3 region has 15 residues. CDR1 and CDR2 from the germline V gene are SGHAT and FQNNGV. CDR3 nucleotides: TGTGCCAGCAGCTTAGAAGGAAGCGGTTGGGATGAGCAGTTCTTC. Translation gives CASSLEGSGWDEQFF.

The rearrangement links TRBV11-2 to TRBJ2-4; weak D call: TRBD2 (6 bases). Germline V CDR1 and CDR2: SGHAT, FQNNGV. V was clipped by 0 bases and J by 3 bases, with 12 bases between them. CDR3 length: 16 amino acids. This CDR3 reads CASSLELAPSKNIQYF. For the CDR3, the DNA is TGTGCCAGCAGCTTAGAGCTAGCGCCAAGCAAAAACATTCAGTACTTC.

CDR3 amino acids: CASSDTGTKSKNPSTDTQYF. The DNA of the CDR3 is TGTGCCAGCAGTGATACTGGGACTAAATCCAAGAACCCCTCCACAGATACGCAGTATTTT. This chain links TRBV2 with TRBJ2-3, with 7 bases matching TRBD2. After removal of 3 bases from V and 2 bases from J, the junction contained 20 bases not matched to a gene. Looked up from germline, CDR1 is SNHLY and CDR2 is FYNNEI. This CDR3 is built from 20 residues.

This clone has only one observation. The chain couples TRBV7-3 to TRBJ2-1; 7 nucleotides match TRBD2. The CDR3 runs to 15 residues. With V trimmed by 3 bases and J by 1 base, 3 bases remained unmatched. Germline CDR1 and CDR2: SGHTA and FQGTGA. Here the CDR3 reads CASSLRESSYNEQFF. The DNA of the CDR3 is TGTGCCAGCAGCTTGCGGGAGAGTTCCTACAATGAGCAGTTCTTC.